These 19 T cell receptor beta chains were sequenced from one sample in a study of T cell responses to AZD1222 COVID-19 vaccine. Assay: immunoSEQ multiplex PCR; the TCRdb copy retains only in-frame clones and omits some. Found here are about 140,000 clones, about 92% of them singletons; the top ten hold around 2.5%. Sample: peripheral blood, taken on day 0 of AZD1222 vaccination. These receptors were obtained from an adult in good health.

This chain uses TRBV5-1 with TRBJ2-1, with 14 bases aligning to TRBD2. CDR3 size: 15 residues. The V gene's germline CDR1 is SGHRS and CDR2 YFSETQ. V shed 4 bases, J shed 7 bases, and the junction held 4 bases outside the gene matches. CDR3 nucleotide sequence: TGCGCCAGCAGCCCGGGACTAGCGGGAGCTAATGAGCAGTTCTTC. Protein product: CASSPGLAGANEQFF. The full variable domain, completed using reference TRBV5-1 and TRBJ2-1, is KAGVTQTPRYLIKTRGQQVTLSCSPISGHRSVSWYQQTPGQGLQFLFEYFSETQRNKGNFPGRFSGRQFSNSRSEMNVSTLELGDSALYLCASSPGLAGANEQFFGPGTRLTVL.

The rearrangement uses TRBV10-3 and TRBJ1-4; 8 nucleotides align to TRBD1. This CDR3 spans 18 amino acids. The germline gives CDR1 ENHRY, CDR2 SYGVKD. The trim removed 2 bases at V and 1 base at J, leaving 9 bases unmatched. CDR3 nucleotide sequence: TGTGCCATCAGTGAGACCCGACAGGGGTCGGGAACTAATGAAAAACTGTTTTTT. Its translation is CAISETRQGSGTNEKLFF.

The chain uses TRBV3-1 (or the pseudogene TRBV3-2) and TRBJ1-2; the D is unclear. Germline V CDR1 and CDR2: LGHDT, YNNKEL (reference sequence). There are 15 residues in the CDR3. Trimming took off 5 bases at V and 0 bases at J, with 13 bases between the two ends. The CDR3 nucleotides read TGTGCCAGCAGCAACGCATTAGGGTCTAACTATGGCTACACCTTC. As protein: CASSNALGSNYGYTF.

This clone was seen only once. The V call is TRBV10-3, the J call TRBJ2-7, with 7 bases aligning to TRBD1. From germline, CDR1 is ENHRY and CDR2 SYGVKD. With V trimmed by 4 bases and J by 6 bases, 9 bases remained unmatched. This CDR3 comprises 14 residues. The chain's CDR3 is CAISADRELGEQYF. DNA for the CDR3: TGTGCCATCAGTGCCGACAGGGAGTTGGGCGAGCAGTACTTC.

V is TRBV7-9 and J is TRBJ1-2, with no clear D. CDR3 length equals 12 residues. V lost 1 base and J lost 8, with 8 bases in between. CDR1 is SEHNR, CDR2 FQNEAQ, per germline (reference sequence). CDR3 amino acids: CASSLEQRGYTF. DNA for the CDR3: TGTGCCAGCAGCTTAGAGCAGCGGGGCTACACCTTC.

The chain joins TRBV5-1 to TRBJ2-1; D is perhaps TRBD1 (5 bases). Trimming shortened V by 0 bases and J by 6 bases, and 13 bases separated the two germline ends. Germline loops: CDR1 SGHRS, CDR2 YFSETQ. The CDR3 sequence is 15 residues long. The CDR3 region is CASSLEGARRNEQFF. CDR3 DNA: TGCGCCAGCAGCTTGGAAGGGGCGCGACGCAATGAGCAGTTCTTC.

This chain connects TRBV24-1 to TRBJ2-7, with 9 bases that match TRBD2. V lost 3 bases, J lost 4 bases, and 6 bases stayed unmatched. CDR1 and CDR2 (germline): KGHDR, SFDVKD. CDR3 length: 15 residues. The CDR3 DNA is TGTGCCACCAGTGATCCGCTAGCGGGGACTTACGAGCAGTACTTC. This sequence encodes CATSDPLAGTYEQYF.

The chain combines TRBV4-3 with TRBJ1-5; D might be TRBD1 (5 bases). V gave up 0 bases and J gave up 7 bases, with 16 bases separating them. The CDR3 covers 16 residues. Germline V gene data show CDR1 as LGHNA and CDR2 as YSLEER. CDR3 region: CASSQDGPGLGQPQHF. The DNA for the CDR3 is TGCGCCAGCAGCCAAGACGGCCCAGGGTTGGGACAGCCCCAGCATTTT.

This clone has just one count. The chain recombines TRBV7-2 with TRBJ2-7; 9 bases align to TRBD2. V lost 2 bases and J lost 5; bases outside the gene matches: 10. The CDR3 length is 16 residues. Germline V lookup: CDR1 SGHTA, CDR2 FQGNSA. The CDR3 DNA sequence: TGTGCCAGCAGCTTAAGTAGTCTAGCGGGGTCCCACGAGCAGTACTTC. Translating gives CASSLSSLAGSHEQYF.

The chain links TRBV7-9 to TRBJ2-2; D unresolved. Germline values: CDR1 SEHNR, CDR2 FQNEAQ (reference sequence). The V end lost 5 bases, the J end lost 6 bases, and 10 bases lay between the germline ends. The CDR3 contains 13 residues. This CDR3 reads CASSLWFSGELFF. The CDR3 bases are TGTGCCAGCAGCCTCTGGTTTTCCGGGGAGCTGTTTTTT.

This chain joins TRBV5-1 and TRBJ2-7; possible D gene TRBD2, 6 bases. Germline V CDR1 and CDR2: SGHRS, YFSETQ. There are 12 residues in the CDR3. Deletions cut 7 bases from V and 3 bases from J, with 11 bases between. CDR3 sequence: CASGIGGYEQYF. CDR3 in DNA: TGCGCCAGCGGTATCGGGGGCTACGAGCAGTACTTC.

This chain uses TRBV6-5 with TRBJ1-2; D might be TRBD1 (6 bases). V was trimmed by 5 bases and J by 8 bases, leaving 15 bases between them. The CDR3 is 13 amino acids. CDR1 is MNHEY and CDR2 is SVGAGI in the germline V gene. The CDR3 nucleotides read TGTGCCAGCAGTCACGGGGGCGGGTACGGCTACACCTTC. Its protein is CASSHGGGYGYTF.

The CDR3 region is CSAKAGGPYDTQYF. In DNA form, the CDR3 reads TGCAGCGCCAAAGCGGGGGGGCCATACGATACGCAGTATTTT. The chain is built from TRBV29-1 and TRBJ2-3; TRBD2 matches 10 bases. CDR3 length equals 14 residues. The germline CDR1 and CDR2 sequences are SQVTM and ANQGSEA. Trimming took 7 bases from V and 6 from J; bases not matched to a gene: 10.

This chain uses TRBV6-2 or TRBV6-3 with TRBJ1-2; tentatively, D is TRBD1 (5 bases). V lost 2 bases to trimming and J lost 8 bases, with 15 bases between them. This CDR3 is built from 14 residues. Germline-derived CDR1 and CDR2 are MNHEY and SVGEGT. CDR3 nucleotide sequence: TGTGCCAGCAGTTACAGTGCAGGGACCGCAGGCTACACCTTC. This codes for CASSYSAGTAGYTF.

This clone was recorded only once. The V call is TRBV4-3, the J call TRBJ2-5, with no clear D. There are 14 residues in the CDR3. The germline V gene has CDR1 LGHNA and CDR2 YSLEER. Trimming shortened V by 1 base and J by 2 bases, and 8 bases separated the two germline ends. The DNA for the CDR3 is TGCGCCAGCAGCCAAGTTCTCGGTCAAGAGACCCAGTACTTC. It is translated as CASSQVLGQETQYF.

The chain combines TRBV9 with TRBJ1-1; TRBD1 aligns across 10 bases. V was clipped by 2 bases and J by 2 bases; unmatched bases: 12. CDR3 length equals 18 residues. Looked up from germline, CDR1 is SGDLS and CDR2 is YYNGEE. CDR3 DNA sequence: TGTGCCAGCAGCGTCCATCGGGACAGGGGATATGATAACACTGAAGCTTTCTTT. This encodes CASSVHRDRGYDNTEAFF. Full variable domain (remainder filled in from reference TRBV9 and TRBJ1-1): DSGVTQTPKHLITATGQRVTLRCSPRSGDLSVYWYQQSLDQGLQFLIQYYNGEERAKGNILERFSAQQFPDLHSELNLSSLELGDSALYFCASSVHRDRGYDNTEAFFGQGTRLTVV.

The rearrangement uses TRBV30 and TRBJ2-5; 9 bases line up with TRBD1. This CDR3 has 15 amino acids. After removal of 5 bases from V and 1 base from J, the junction contained 8 bases not matched to a gene. Per the germline V gene, CDR1 is GTSNPN and CDR2 is SVGIG (reference sequence). In DNA, the CDR3 is TGTGCCTGGGACGGACAGGGGAACTTCCAAGAGACCCAGTACTTC. Protein: CAWDGQGNFQETQYF.

The chain carries TRBV15 and TRBJ2-5, with TRBD2 matching 8 bases. This CDR3 is built from 14 residues. Germline-derived CDR1 and CDR2 are LNHNV and YYDKDF (reference sequence). V shed 3 bases, J shed 7 bases, and the junction held 7 bases outside the gene matches. The CDR3 coding sequence is TGTGCCACCAGCAGCGGGAGGGGATGGTGGACCCAGTACTTC. It specifies CATSSGRGWWTQYF.

CDR3 coding DNA: TGCGCCAGCAGCCAAGCAGGCCTCGGATACTACGAGCAGTACTTC. The encoded protein is CASSQAGLGYYEQYF. The chain links TRBV4-1 to TRBJ2-7; D is unresolved. Between the trimmed V and J ends, which lost 1 base and 3 bases, there was a span of 13 bases. CDR3 size: 15 residues. In germline, CDR1 is MGHRA, CDR2 YSYEKL.